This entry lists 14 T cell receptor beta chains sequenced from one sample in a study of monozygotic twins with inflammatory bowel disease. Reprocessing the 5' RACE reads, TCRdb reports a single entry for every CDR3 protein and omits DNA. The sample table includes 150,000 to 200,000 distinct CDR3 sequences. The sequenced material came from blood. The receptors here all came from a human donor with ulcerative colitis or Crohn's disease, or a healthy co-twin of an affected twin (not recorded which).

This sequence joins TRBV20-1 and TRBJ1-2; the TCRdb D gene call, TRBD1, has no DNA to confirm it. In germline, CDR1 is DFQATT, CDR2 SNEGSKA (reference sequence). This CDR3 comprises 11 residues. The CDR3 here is CNVPANYGYTF.

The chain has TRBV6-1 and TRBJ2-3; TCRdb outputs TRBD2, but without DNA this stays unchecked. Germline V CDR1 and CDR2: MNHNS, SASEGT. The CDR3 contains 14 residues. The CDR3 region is CASRAGGGADTQYF.

CDR3 sequence reads: CSAKAGGPDEQFF. The chain recombines TRBV20-1 with TRBJ2-1; with no DNA, the TCRdb D assignment of TRBD2 cannot be verified. This CDR3 has 13 amino acids. Germline assignment: CDR1 DFQATT and CDR2 SNEGSKA (reference sequence).

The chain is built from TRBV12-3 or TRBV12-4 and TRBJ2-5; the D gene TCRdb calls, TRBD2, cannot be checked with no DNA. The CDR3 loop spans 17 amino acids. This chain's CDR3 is CASSFRRREGLRETQYF.

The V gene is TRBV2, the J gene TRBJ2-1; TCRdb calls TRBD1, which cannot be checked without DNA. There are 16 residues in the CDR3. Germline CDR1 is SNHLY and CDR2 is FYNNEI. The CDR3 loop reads CASRRPGQASRNEQFF.

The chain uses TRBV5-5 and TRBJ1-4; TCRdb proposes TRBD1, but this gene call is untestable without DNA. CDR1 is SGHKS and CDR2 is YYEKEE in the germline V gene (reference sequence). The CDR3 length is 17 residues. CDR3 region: CASSLRLQGSTNEKLFF.

CDR3 amino acids: CASSSANMNTEAFF. This chain links TRBV5-1 with TRBJ1-1. Germline V lookup: CDR1 SGHRS, CDR2 YFSETQ. The CDR3 runs 14 residues.

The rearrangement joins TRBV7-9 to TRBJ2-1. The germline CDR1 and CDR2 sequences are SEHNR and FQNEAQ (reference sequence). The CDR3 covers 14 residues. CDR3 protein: CASSPKAGYNEQFF. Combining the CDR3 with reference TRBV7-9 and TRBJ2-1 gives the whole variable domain DTGVSQNPRHKITKRGQNVTFRCDPISEHNRLYWYRQTLGQGPEFLTYFQNEAQLEKSRLLSDRFSAERPKGSFSTLEIQRTEQGDSAMYLCASSPKAGYNEQFFGPGTRLTVL.

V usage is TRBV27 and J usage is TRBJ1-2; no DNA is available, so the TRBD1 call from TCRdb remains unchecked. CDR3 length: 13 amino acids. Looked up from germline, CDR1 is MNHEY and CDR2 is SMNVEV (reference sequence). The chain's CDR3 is CASSFGRRHGYTF.

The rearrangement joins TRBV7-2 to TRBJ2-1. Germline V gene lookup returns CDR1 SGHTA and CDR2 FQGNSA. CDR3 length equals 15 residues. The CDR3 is CASSSDRGSYNEQFF.

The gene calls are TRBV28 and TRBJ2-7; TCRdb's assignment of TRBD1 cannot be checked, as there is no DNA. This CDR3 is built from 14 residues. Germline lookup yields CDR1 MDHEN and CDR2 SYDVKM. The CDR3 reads CASSFFRGTHEQYF.

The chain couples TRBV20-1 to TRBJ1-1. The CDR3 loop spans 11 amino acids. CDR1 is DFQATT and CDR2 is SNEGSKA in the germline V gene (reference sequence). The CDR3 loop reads CSAQWGPEAFF.

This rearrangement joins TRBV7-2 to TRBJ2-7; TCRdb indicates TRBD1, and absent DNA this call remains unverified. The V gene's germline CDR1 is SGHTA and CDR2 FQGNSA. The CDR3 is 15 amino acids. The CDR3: CASSLVPGTGGEQYF.

Here the CDR3 reads CAISEPGTTNYGYTF. J is TRBJ1-2 and V is TRBV10-3; TCRdb returns TRBD1, unconfirmable since there is no DNA. The CDR3 loop spans 15 amino acids. The germline V gene has CDR1 ENHRY and CDR2 SYGVKD.